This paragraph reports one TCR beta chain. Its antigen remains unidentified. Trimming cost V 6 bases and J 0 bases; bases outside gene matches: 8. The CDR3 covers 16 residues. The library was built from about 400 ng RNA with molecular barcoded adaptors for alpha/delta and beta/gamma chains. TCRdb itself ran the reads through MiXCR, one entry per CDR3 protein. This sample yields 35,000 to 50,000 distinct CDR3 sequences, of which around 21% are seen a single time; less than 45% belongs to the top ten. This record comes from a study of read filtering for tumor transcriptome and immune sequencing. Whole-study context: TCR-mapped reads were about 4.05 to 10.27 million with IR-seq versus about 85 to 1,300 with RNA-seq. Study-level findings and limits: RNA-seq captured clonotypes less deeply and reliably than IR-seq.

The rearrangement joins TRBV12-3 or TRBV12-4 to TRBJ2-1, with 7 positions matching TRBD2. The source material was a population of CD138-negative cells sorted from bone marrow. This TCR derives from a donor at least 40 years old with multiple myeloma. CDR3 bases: TGTGCCAGCAGGCCTTCTAGCGGAGGCTCCTACAATGAGCAGTTCTTC. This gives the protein CASRPSSGGSYNEQFF.